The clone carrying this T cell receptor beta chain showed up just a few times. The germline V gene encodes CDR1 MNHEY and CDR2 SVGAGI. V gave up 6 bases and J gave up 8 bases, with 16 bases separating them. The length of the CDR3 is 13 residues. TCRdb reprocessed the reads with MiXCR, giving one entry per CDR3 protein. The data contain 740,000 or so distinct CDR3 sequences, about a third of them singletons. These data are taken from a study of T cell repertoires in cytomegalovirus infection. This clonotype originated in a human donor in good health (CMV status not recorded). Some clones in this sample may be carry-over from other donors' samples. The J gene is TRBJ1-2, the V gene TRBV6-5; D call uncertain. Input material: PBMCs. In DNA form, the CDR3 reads TGTGCCAGCAGGGATGCTTACCCGGGAGGCTACACCTTC. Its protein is CASRDAYPGGYTF.